These T cell receptor beta chains were read from a single sample in a study of monozygotic twins with inflammatory bowel disease. TCRdb processed the 5' RACE reads again and assigns one entry to each CDR3 protein, with no DNA. This sample lists 200,000 to 250,000 distinct CDR3 sequences; its ten largest clones have around 1.5%. The sequenced material came from blood. Every receptor here comes from a human donor with ulcerative colitis or Crohn's disease, or a healthy co-twin of an affected twin (not recorded which). Each CDR3 is given with its conserved first and last residue.

V	J	CDR3
TRBV5-1	TRBJ2-7	CASRPDTSYEQYF
TRBV5-6	TRBJ1-5	CASSFYDRGYSNQPQHF
TRBV3-1	TRBJ1-3	CASIGAGNTIYF
TRBV5-1	TRBJ1-6	CASSTGPFVEDPLHF
TRBV5-6	TRBJ1-1	CASSWGLMNTEAFF
TRBV3-1	TRBJ1-2	CASSQEGYGYTF
TRBV12-3/TRBV12-4	TRBJ1-2	CASTSAAANYGYTF
TRBV29-1	TRBJ2-1	CSVVTSVYNEQFF
TRBV20-1	TRBJ1-2	CSARTLPGGYTF
TRBV3-1	TRBJ2-1	CASSQTFNEQFF
TRBV29-1	TRBJ1-1	CSAQHVLDTEAFF
TRBV7-8	TRBJ1-3	CASSLGRGQRNTIYF
TRBV7-9	TRBJ2-7	CASSPPTFTYEQYF
TRBV3-1	TRBJ1-5	CASSQGRNDGNQPQHF
TRBV28	TRBJ1-2	CASSGRIYGYTF
TRBV27	TRBJ2-1	CASSPFRGSSYNEQFF
TRBV5-1	TRBJ2-1	CASSRDGSYNEQFF
TRBV24-1	TRBJ2-1	CATSESKEQFF
TRBV7-2	TRBJ2-3	CASSLGPAGSYTQYF
TRBV5-4	TRBJ2-1	CASSRDRSSYNEQFF
TRBV5-1	TRBJ2-1	CASSPSYGTSGNEQFF
TRBV12-3/TRBV12-4	TRBJ1-3	CATLTGFSGNTIYF
TRBV5-1	TRBJ1-2	CASSFTRGYGQGYTF
TRBV5-1	TRBJ1-2	CASSLEPEDGYTF
TRBV5-1	TRBJ2-3	CASSFPALTDTQYF
TRBV2	TRBJ1-2	CASSEAIGSYGYTF
TRBV20-1	TRBJ1-6	CSARDRRGSYNSPLHF
TRBV12-3/TRBV12-4	TRBJ2-7	CASSMDRGPSFQYF
TRBV20-1	TRBJ2-7	CSAQGQGHYEQYF
TRBV27	TRBJ1-2	CASSLTDGSGYGYTF
TRBV5-6	TRBJ1-3	CASSLGLGKNTIYF
TRBV10-3	TRBJ1-2	CAITPDRDYGYTF
TRBV6-5	TRBJ1-1	CASSPLRLNEAFF
TRBV5-1	TRBJ1-1	CASSPEGLGGMNTEAFF
TRBV20-1	TRBJ2-3	CSARDPAGGSTDTQYF
TRBV7-6	TRBJ1-1	CASSLLPDRDTEAFF
TRBV24-1	TRBJ1-5	CATSEDRASNQPQHF
TRBV7-6	TRBJ2-5	CASSLESSRAGGQETQYF